A single T cell receptor beta chain is shown here with its context. The source of the sample is a study of T-cell reconstitution after alpha-beta-depleted transplantation in children. V was clipped by 0 bases and J by 8 bases, with 14 bases between them. CDR1 is LGHNA, CDR2 YSLEER, per germline. CDR3 length equals 15 residues. The TCRbeta library incorporated unique molecular identifiers. TCRdb itself ran the PCR reads through MiXCR, one entry per CDR3 protein. The data show around 530,000 distinct CDR3 sequences, around a third seen once. This chain joins TRBV4-3 and TRBJ1-5, with D tentatively TRBD1 (6 bases). The sequence was obtained from a human donor who donated a stem cell graft to a child with aplastic anemia. This sample comprised PBMCs from the stem cell graft donor, obtained from the stem cell graft. The CDR3 loop is CASSQDITGKKPQHF. As DNA, the CDR3 is TGCGCCAGCAGCCAAGATATAACAGGGAAGAAGCCCCAGCATTTT.